This T cell receptor (beta chain) is from a study of radiation and T cells in renal cell carcinoma (TCRdb year 2020). Study-level background: In total, approximately 53 samples underwent TCR beta sequencing: 25 or so tumors plus 27 peripheral blood samples. The final blood draw was performed at 4 weeks after radiation, at the same time as nephrectomy. A total of approximately 4 million unique CDR3 nucleotide sequences, encoding 2,500,000 or so unique CDR3 amino acid sequences, were found across all 55 or so samples. The paper as a whole reports these results and caveats: Because no pretreatment tumor biopsies were available, whether clonotypes were present in the tumor at baseline could not be determined. With a single-armed trial design, the study had no way to address how radiation dose or scheduling affects the TCR repertoire. Top tumor clonotypes rose in blood from baseline to 2 weeks post-radiation, then contracted by 4 weeks, suggesting transient expansion of tumor-resident clones. Tracking of blood repertoire dynamics stopped at less than five weeks after treatment, with no follow-up past that point.

TCR beta libraries were generated from genomic DNA with the immunoSEQ kit, following the manufacturer's recommendations. To prepare libraries, a first multiplex PCR with proprietary primers was run, followed by a second PCR that added unique barcodes, and a bead cleanup was done after each round. A kit-provided positive control reaction and a negative control reaction were included in every sample batch. The final libraries underwent checking on an Agilent 4200 TapeStation D1000 ScreenTape, volumetric pooling, and quantification by qPCR. Sequencing was performed on an Illumina NextSeq500 with a MidOutput 150-cycle cartridge, and 156 Read1 and 15 Index1 cycles were run with kit custom primers. The pooled library was loaded at about 0.96 pM, and about 20% PhiX control was spiked in. Regarding the original processing steps: Vendor-processed data were analyzed in R, with a clonotype defined as all T cells sharing the same CDR3 nucleotide sequence. In the clone abundance analyses, frequencies in each sample were normalized to that sample's 10,000 most abundant clones. Before analysis, public T cell clones were removed, and these numbered fewer than six per sample on average. A difference in abundance of at least 32-fold between compartments was used to define tumor-enriched and baseline blood-enriched clonotypes. A beta-binomial differential abundance model was applied to find clonotypes that expanded or contracted between blood time points. Similarity between tumor and blood repertoires was quantified using the Baroni-Urbani and Buser coefficient, and groups were compared with two-tailed Wilcoxon tests in R. As stored in TCRdb, this immuneACCESS dataset retains in-frame rearrangements with V and J assigned. A fraction of the clones does not appear; measured against another copy, unresolved V genes explain less than half of the discrepancy, and the remainder lacks a known reason. V and J calls and clone size are given by that table; D and trimming were obtained from the DNA. Present in this sample are 130,000 to 150,000 clones, about 88% of which were seen just once. The ten largest account for around a sixth of the sample.

Reading from cysteine to phenylalanine, the CDR3 counts 14 amino acids. Only CDR3 DNA remains: 42 bases, in frame from the first base. Between the V and J ends, shortened by 7 bases and 0 bases respectively, the junction contains 10 bases. CDR1 LNHDA and CDR2 SQIVND are derived from the germline V gene (reference sequence). Of note for this clone: Its antigen target is currently unknown. No much larger clone exists at a distance of one base, and base qualities are not known.

The sample's time point label, decoded: blood 4 weeks post-SBRT, at nephrectomy. The treatment or condition label of this sample denotes: 15 Gy SBRT to primary tumor, nephrectomy 4 weeks later. Samples came from a clinical trial, in which primary renal cell carcinomas received 15 Gy stereotactic body radiation therapy followed by nephrectomy 4 weeks later. To track tumor-enriched clonotypes, serial peripheral blood was sampled from radiation-treated patients at baseline and at 2 weeks and 4 weeks after SBRT. Every patient had renal cell carcinoma of clear cell pathology. Genomic DNA for TCR sequencing was prepared using the QIAamp DNA Blood Mini Kit (Qiagen). The analyses included just those samples that passed every quality control check.

The TCR was taken from a woman between 50 and 59 years old with renal cell carcinoma. The sequence links TRBV19 to TRBJ2-4; the D gene cannot be named for sure. The sequences come from blood, collected from a patient whose treatment included radiotherapy and nephrectomy. The bases read TGTGCCAGTATCCCTGGCAGAGCCAAAAACATTCAGTACTTC. Translated, it gives CASIPGRAKNIQYF.